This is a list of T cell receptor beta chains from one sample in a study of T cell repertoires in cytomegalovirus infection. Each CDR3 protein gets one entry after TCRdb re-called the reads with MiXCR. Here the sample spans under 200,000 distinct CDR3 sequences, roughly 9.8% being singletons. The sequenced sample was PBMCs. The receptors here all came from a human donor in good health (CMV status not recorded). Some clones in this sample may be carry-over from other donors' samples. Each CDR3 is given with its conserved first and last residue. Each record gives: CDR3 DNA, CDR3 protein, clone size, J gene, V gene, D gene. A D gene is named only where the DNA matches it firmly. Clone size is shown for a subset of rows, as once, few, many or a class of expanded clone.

TGCGCCCTTACCGGCGACGGAAAAGCTTTCTTT CALTGDGKAFF - TRBJ1-1 TRBV23-1 -
TGCAGTGCTAGAGACCAAGCTAACTATGGCTACACCTTC CSARDQANYGYTF - TRBJ1-2 TRBV20-1 -
TGTGCCAGCAGTTACTCAGAAGAGGGGGGAGAGGGAACCGGGGAGCTGTTTTTT CASSYSEEGGEGTGELFF few TRBJ2-2 TRBV6-6 -
TGTGCCAGCAGCTTAGTCCCCCCAGGGCAGTCTGCCGGGGAGCTGTTTTTT CASSLVPPGQSAGELFF many TRBJ2-2 TRBV7-2 -
TGTGCCAGCAGCCCCACTAGCAATCAGCCCCAGCATTTT CASSPTSNQPQHF many TRBJ1-5 TRBV7-2 -
TGTGCCAGCAGCTTAGCTAGGGGGAGGGACATTCAGTACTTC CASSLARGRDIQYF many TRBJ2-4 TRBV7-2 -
TGCAGTGCTAGAAAAGTCGCGGGAGGAGGTAATGAGCAGTTCTTC CSARKVAGGGNEQFF - TRBJ2-1 TRBV20-1 TRBD2
TGCAGTGCTAGTACCCTCGTCACAGGGGCGCCCTCTGGAAACACCATATATTTT CSASTLVTGAPSGNTIYF few TRBJ1-3 TRBV20-1 TRBD1
TGTGCCACCAGTGATTTCCACACAGATACGCAGTATTTT CATSDFHTDTQYF few TRBJ2-3 TRBV24-1 -
TGTGCCACCAGCAGAGCTGGCAGGCCAGATACGCAGTATTTT CATSRAGRPDTQYF few TRBJ2-3 TRBV15 -
TGTGCCAGCCGGGGCTACCAAGAGACCCAGTACTTC CASRGYQETQYF many TRBJ2-5 TRBV2 -
TGTGCCACCAGTGATTACATCGGGACAGGGGACAATGAGCAGTTCTTC CATSDYIGTGDNEQFF many TRBJ2-1 TRBV24-1 TRBD1
TGCAGTGCTAGGGGGACACCGAAAAACATTCAGTACTTC CSARGTPKNIQYF few TRBJ2-4 TRBV20-1 -
TGTGCCTGGAGTGTACGTATTCGGGATGAGCAGTTCTTC CAWSVRIRDEQFF many TRBJ2-1 TRBV30 -
TGCAGTGCTTCGACGTTTTACAATGAGCAGTTCTTC CSASTFYNEQFF many TRBJ2-1 TRBV20-1 -
TGTGCCAGCAGCCCCGCAAGGGCGGGCCTCACAGATACGCAGTATTTT CASSPARAGLTDTQYF many TRBJ2-3 TRBV7-2 -
TGTGCCAGCAGCTCCCTGGGACTAGCGGGAGGGCCGTACACAGATACGCAGTATTTT CASSSLGLAGGPYTDTQYF many TRBJ2-3 TRBV7-2 TRBD2
TGTGCCAGCAGCCAGGGACAGGTTCTCCTCTACGAGCAGTACTTC CASSQGQVLLYEQYF many TRBJ2-7 TRBV11-2 TRBD1
TGCAGTGCAAACAGGGACAACTCTGGAAACACCATATATTTT CSANRDNSGNTIYF few TRBJ1-3 TRBV20-1 -
TGCAGTGCTACCACCAGACTAGCGGGCACCTACGAGCAGTACTTC CSATTRLAGTYEQYF few TRBJ2-7 TRBV20-1 TRBD2
TGTGCCAGCAGCTTCGACAGGGGGCTTGGAAACACCATATATTTT CASSFDRGLGNTIYF many TRBJ1-3 TRBV7-2 TRBD1
TGTGCCAGCAGTCCCCTGGCGTCAGAGACCCAGTACTTC CASSPLASETQYF few TRBJ2-5 TRBV27 -
TGTGCCAGCAGTTTGCGGGGGGCGCGAAGCTATGGCTACACCTTC CASSLRGARSYGYTF - TRBJ1-2 TRBV6-2/TRBV6-3 -
TGTGCCAGCAGTACTCCCGGGGGCGCGAACACTGAAGCTTTCTTT CASSTPGGANTEAFF few TRBJ1-1 TRBV28 -
TGTGCCAGCAGCCTGGGACCCTGGACAGGGTCACACGAGCAGTACTTC CASSLGPWTGSHEQYF - TRBJ2-7 TRBV5-8 TRBD1
TGCAGTGCTATCGGGACGGCCACTAGCACAGATACGCAGTATTTT CSAIGTATSTDTQYF - TRBJ2-3 TRBV20-1 -
TGTGCCAGCAGCTCTTTTAAAGGGGGCACTGAAGCTTTCTTT CASSSFKGGTEAFF - TRBJ1-1 TRBV7-2 -
TGTGCCAGCAGCTTAGATAGGGGAGCGCAGTACTTC CASSLDRGAQYF - TRBJ2-7 TRBV7-9 -
TGTGCCAGTAGTTCCGAGCGGGAGTCCTCCTACAATGAGCAGTTCTTC CASSSERESSYNEQFF many TRBJ2-1 TRBV19 TRBD2
TGTGCCACCAGCAGAGCTCGGCAGACCTATGGCTACACCTTC CATSRARQTYGYTF - TRBJ1-2 TRBV15 -
TGTGCCAGCAGTCCCGGACTAGCGGGACCCAACTACAATGAGCAGTTCTTC CASSPGLAGPNYNEQFF few TRBJ2-1 TRBV6-2/TRBV6-3 TRBD2
TGTGCCAGCAGCCGGACTGGACAGGTGATGAACACTGAAGCTTTCTTT CASSRTGQVMNTEAFF - TRBJ1-1 TRBV6-6 TRBD1
TGTGCCAGCGGCCCGGGGGGAGGCAACGAAAAACTGTTTTTT CASGPGGGNEKLFF many TRBJ1-4 TRBV7-2 -
TGTGCCAGCAGCTATAGACTAGCGGGCGATCCTTTAAGCTCCTACAATGAGCAGTTCTTC CASSYRLAGDPLSSYNEQFF many TRBJ2-1 TRBV5-5 TRBD2
TGCAGTGCTAGCAGCTTCGGATCCGAAGCTTTCTTT CSASSFGSEAFF many TRBJ1-1 TRBV20-1 -
TGTGCCAGCAGCTTGGGCGGGGGGTCGGGTTATCAGCCCCAGCATTTT CASSLGGGSGYQPQHF few TRBJ1-5 TRBV5-6 -
TGTGCCAGCAGTGGTCCGGGAGGGACTGAAGCTTTCTTT CASSGPGGTEAFF few TRBJ1-1 TRBV28 -
TGTGCCAGCAGCCCTAGCGGGGATTACGCAGATACGCAGTATTTT CASSPSGDYADTQYF - TRBJ2-3 TRBV28 TRBD2
TGTGCCAGTAGACCTAGGGGGCTCGGTGAAGCTTTCTTT CASRPRGLGEAFF few TRBJ1-1 TRBV19 TRBD1
TGCAGTGCTATTCCGGGACTGGGGGCAGGTTTTATGAACACTGAAGCTTTCTTT CSAIPGLGAGFMNTEAFF many TRBJ1-1 TRBV20-1 -
TGCGCCAGCAGTCCCCGCCCGGCCGAGCAGTTCTTC CASSPRPAEQFF - TRBJ2-1 TRBV23-1 -
TGTGCCATCAGTAATGGACAGGGGACCACCGGGGAGCTGTTTTTT CAISNGQGTTGELFF - TRBJ2-2 TRBV10-3 TRBD1
TGTGCCAGCAGCGTAGATAGCTGGCAGGGGTCCGTCGGGAACACTGAAGCTTTCTTT CASSVDSWQGSVGNTEAFF many TRBJ1-1 TRBV9 -
TGTGCCAGCTCACCTTCGGCGCAGGGGAACACTGAAGCTTTCTTT CASSPSAQGNTEAFF few TRBJ1-1 TRBV18 -
TGTGCCAGCAGCCAAGATGTCCGGAGCACAGATACGCAGTATTTT CASSQDVRSTDTQYF many TRBJ2-3 TRBV14 -